This TCR beta chain derives from a study of blood T cell repertoires in COVID-19. Germline V CDR1 and CDR2: SEHNR, FQNEAQ (reference sequence). The CDR3 covers 14 residues. J lost 6 bases, V lost 1 base, and 2 bases had no gene match. Assay: immunoSEQ multiplex PCR; the TCRdb copy retains only in-frame clones and omits some. The data hold roughly 190,000 clones, with 84% observed a single time. On this clone: In the same sample, other DNA sequences code for this CDR3.

This TCR came from a young woman who had been exposed to COVID-19. The V gene is TRBV7-9, the J gene TRBJ1-4, with TRBD1 identical over 7 bases. Sequencing was performed on PBMCs or T cells enriched from blood (not recorded which). The CDR3 DNA follows: TGTGCCAGCAGCTTAGGACAGGGCGATGAAAAACTGTTTTTT. Protein: CASSLGQGDEKLFF.